A single sample gave rise to the 6 T cell receptor beta chains below, sequenced in a study of Ad26.COV2.S vaccination and SARS-CoV-2 variants. The protocol was immunoSEQ multiplex PCR, while the TCRdb copy is restricted to in-frame clones and leaves out a portion. The sample carries about 500,000 clones, roughly 87% recorded once. Regarding treatment: around 19 received Ad26.COV2.S at low or high dose, single or two shots; 5 received placebo; per-sample allocation not given. The samples were gathered on day 63 after the first injection of vaccine or placebo. Sequenced material: peripheral blood, taken in a trial of Ad26.COV2.S vaccine versus placebo. These receptors came from a person aged 18-65 years who received the Ad26.COV2.S COVID-19 vaccine or a placebo.

J is TRBJ1-1 and V is TRBV7-2; D is unresolved. Germline CDR1 reads SGHTA; CDR2 reads FQGNSA. V gave up 7 bases and J gave up 2 bases, with 8 bases separating them. The length of the CDR3 is 12 residues. The CDR3 DNA reads as TGTGCCAGCACCGAGCTTAACACTGAAGCTTTCTTT. Translated: CASTELNTEAFF.

V is TRBV18 and J is TRBJ1-2; the D gene is possibly TRBD1 (6 bases). Trimming removed 2 bases at V and 4 bases at J, with 17 bases between. Germline CDR1 is KGHSH and CDR2 is LQKENI. The CDR3 has 16 residues. The chain's CDR3 is CASSPASPGGAYGYTF. The DNA of the CDR3 is TGTGCCAGCTCACCAGCCTCCCCTGGGGGGGCCTATGGCTACACCTTC.

This sequence joins TRBV3-1 (or the pseudogene TRBV3-2) and TRBJ1-4; D call uncertain. Germline lookup yields CDR1 LGHDT and CDR2 YNNKEL (reference sequence). Trimming shortened V by 0 bases and J by 4 bases, and 9 bases separated the two germline ends. This CDR3 region has 15 residues. Here the CDR3 reads CASSQDIRDNEKLFF. The CDR3 DNA reads TGTGCCAGCAGCCAAGATATCCGGGATAATGAAAAACTGTTTTTT.

This chain joins TRBV30 and TRBJ1-1; 10 bases are shared with TRBD1. The V gene end was trimmed by 0 bases and the J gene end by 3 bases; junction bases not matched to a gene: 10. Looked up from germline, CDR1 is GTSNPN and CDR2 is SVGIG (reference sequence). The CDR3 covers 17 residues. In nucleotides, the CDR3 is TGTGCCTGGAGTGTACTCCGGACAGGGGGATGGGACACTGAAGCTTTCTTT. Protein sequence: CAWSVLRTGGWDTEAFF.

The gene calls are TRBV7-9 and TRBJ1-1; the D gene is possibly TRBD1 (5 bases). V was clipped by 1 base and J by 1 base, with 16 bases between them. This CDR3 has 17 residues. Germline V lookup: CDR1 SEHNR, CDR2 FQNEAQ (reference sequence). The CDR3 region has the DNA TGTGCCAGCAGCTTAGGATCCTCGGGACGATCGAACACTGAAGCTTTCTTT. As protein: CASSLGSSGRSNTEAFF.

The chain has TRBV9 and TRBJ1-1; 7 bases match TRBD1. This CDR3 comprises 13 residues. Germline V lookup: CDR1 SGDLS, CDR2 YYNGEE. With 4 bases clipped from V and 6 bases from J, the junction kept 6 bases outside the gene matches. The CDR3 nucleotides are TGTGCCAGCAGCCGTGGACAGGAGGCTGAAGCTTTCTTT. This translates into CASSRGQEAEAFF.